Each of the 31 T cell receptor beta chains below was sequenced from the same sample in a study of early T cells in non-severe SARS-CoV-2 infection. TCRdb processed the 5' RACE reads anew with MiXCR; each CDR3 protein has one entry. The sample has about 59,000 distinct CDR3 sequences, roughly 13% seen once. This sample comprised whole blood, obtained at baseline. Receptors were obtained from an adult who was a healthcare worker with PCR-confirmed SARS-CoV-2 infection or an uninfected control (not recorded which).

The CDR3 DNA follows: TGTGCCAGCAGCCCGGGACTAGCGGGGCGAAATGAGCAGTTCTTC. Protein product: CASSPGLAGRNEQFF. The chain combines TRBV11-1 with TRBJ2-1; 13 bases are a match to TRBD2. Germline CDR1 is SGHAT and CDR2 is FQDESV (reference sequence). The CDR3 sequence is 15 residues long. Losses at the gene ends were 5 bases for V and 7 bases for J; bases not matched to a gene: 5.

This chain joins TRBV12-3 or TRBV12-4 and TRBJ2-5, with 11 bases identical to TRBD2. The V gene end was trimmed by 3 bases and the J gene end by 1 base; junction bases not matched to a gene: 10. The CDR3 sequence is 18 residues long. The CDR3 DNA reads TGTGCCAGCAGTTTGGCTGGGGCTAGCGGGGGGCCCCAAGAGACCCAGTACTTC. Protein product: CASSLAGASGGPQETQYF.

This clonotype was counted between two and nine times. The chain recombines TRBV4-2 with TRBJ2-7; 8 bases agree with TRBD1. J lost 2 bases, V lost 3 bases, and 6 bases had no gene match. This CDR3 spans 15 amino acids. Germline values: CDR1 LGHNA, CDR2 YNFKEQ. The DNA for the CDR3 is TGTGCCAGCAGCCAGGAGACAGGGGCGCCCTACGAGCAGTACTTC. As protein: CASSQETGAPYEQYF.

The rearrangement joins TRBV12-3 or TRBV12-4 to TRBJ2-7; TRBD1 or TRBD2 may be the D gene (5 bases each). Trimming cost V 0 bases and J 5 bases, with 14 bases left between them. The CDR3 consists of 15 residues. The CDR3 reads CASSLAGVVNHEQYF. In DNA, the CDR3 is TGTGCCAGCAGTTTAGCGGGGGTGGTGAACCACGAGCAGTACTTC.

This clonotype has just a few counts. The chain joins TRBV28 to TRBJ2-7; 7 positions agree with TRBD1. V trimming: 3 bases; J trimming: 6 bases; junction bases outside the gene matches: 8. CDR1 and CDR2 (germline): MDHEN, SYDVKM. This CDR3 spans 14 amino acids. CDR3 sequence (DNA): TGTGCCAGCAGTTTCGACAGGGTTAGGAGCGAGCAGTACTTC. This codes for CASSFDRVRSEQYF.

This clonotype has at least ten counts. The chain couples TRBV5-1 to TRBJ2-3, with TRBD1 matching 7 bases. This CDR3 region has 15 residues. The germline CDR1 and CDR2 sequences are SGHRS and YFSETQ. Trimming cost V 1 base and J 5 bases; bases outside gene matches: 7. The CDR3 reads CASSLRGPWGDTQYF. The CDR3 nucleotides read TGCGCCAGCAGCTTGAGGGGGCCATGGGGAGATACGCAGTATTTT.

The sample holds a few counts of this clonotype. V and J are TRBV5-1 and TRBJ1-1; a possible D gene is TRBD1 (5 bases). Germline V gene lookup returns CDR1 SGHRS and CDR2 YFSETQ. Trimming removed 0 bases from V and 8 bases from J, with 11 bases in between. The CDR3 is made up of 13 amino acids. The CDR3 bases are TGCGCCAGCAGCTTGGCCCAGGGAGGGGAAGCTTTCTTT. Translation gives CASSLAQGGEAFF. Based on the CDR3 plus reference TRBV5-1 and TRBJ1-1, the full variable domain is KAGVTQTPRYLIKTRGQQVTLSCSPISGHRSVSWYQQTPGQGLQFLFEYFSETQRNKGNFPGRFSGRQFSNSRSEMNVSTLELGDSALYLCASSLAQGGEAFFGQGTRLTVV.

This clonotype was detected a few times. V gene TRBV11-2 combines with J gene TRBJ2-3; TRBD2 agrees at 12 bases. Germline trimming cut 5 bases from V and 2 bases from J; bases unmatched to any gene: 5. CDR3 size: 16 residues. From germline, CDR1 is SGHAT and CDR2 FQNNGV. As DNA, the CDR3 is TGTGCCAGCAGCCCAAGGACTAGCGGGGACACAGATACGCAGTATTTT. This gives the protein CASSPRTSGDTDTQYF.

This clonotype was seen repeatedly, ten times or more. The chain couples TRBV5-1 to TRBJ2-3, with D possibly TRBD2 on 6 matching bases. In germline, CDR1 is SGHRS, CDR2 YFSETQ. V gave up 0 bases and J gave up 4 bases, with 12 bases separating them. The CDR3 extends over 15 amino acids. CDR3 amino acids: CASSLDGTQADTQYF. As DNA, the CDR3 is TGCGCCAGCAGCTTGGATGGGACTCAGGCAGATACGCAGTATTTT.

This chain's CDR3 is CASSLAGQGSEAFF. The CDR3 DNA reads as TGCGCCAGCAGCTTGGCCGGGCAGGGCTCTGAAGCTTTCTTT. The rearrangement uses TRBV5-1 and TRBJ1-1; D is possibly TRBD1 (5 bases). The germline V gene has CDR1 SGHRS and CDR2 YFSETQ. CDR3 length equals 14 residues. Trimming shortened V by 0 bases and J by 6 bases, and 12 bases separated the two germline ends.

With respect to this clonotype: A single base separates this from a much larger clone, so it may be a read error. J is TRBJ2-7 and V is TRBV20-1, with TRBD2 as a possible D gene (6 bases). V was shortened by 5 bases and J by 6 bases, with 17 bases between the two germline ends. The CDR3 extends over 13 amino acids. Germline CDR1 DFQATT, CDR2 SNEGSKA (reference sequence). The CDR3 region is CSAVGTSPCEQYF. The CDR3 nucleotides read TGCAGTGCTGTGGGGACTTCCCCCTGCGAGCAGTACTTC.

This clonotype was seen a single time. The rearrangement uses TRBV7-8 and TRBJ2-2, with D unresolved. Trimming cost V 1 base and J 3 bases, with 15 bases left between them. The CDR3 loop spans 17 amino acids. CDR1 is SGHVS and CDR2 is FQNEAQ in the germline V gene. The DNA of the CDR3 is TGTGCCAGCAGCTTAGTTGCAGCGAGAGCACACACCGGGGAGCTGTTTTTT. Protein: CASSLVAARAHTGELFF.

Only a few counts were recorded for this clonotype. V is TRBV7-3 and J is TRBJ1-1; 10 bases agree with TRBD1. This CDR3 has 16 residues. V shed 5 bases and J 5 bases; nucleotides not matched to a gene: 11. Germline lookup yields CDR1 SGHTA and CDR2 FQGTGA. The CDR3 spells CASSPTAGTGVTEAFF. In DNA, the CDR3 is TGTGCCAGCAGCCCGACGGCCGGGACAGGGGTAACTGAAGCTTTCTTT.

The genes are TRBV9 and TRBJ2-1, with 8 bases fitting TRBD2. The CDR3 extends over 15 amino acids. V shed 0 bases and J 6 bases; nucleotides not matched to a gene: 5. CDR1 SGDLS and CDR2 YYNGEE come from the germline V gene. The CDR3 protein is CASSVGSGVGNEQFF. The CDR3 DNA is TGTGCCAGCAGCGTAGGTAGCGGGGTGGGCAATGAGCAGTTCTTC.

This clonotype was recorded a few times. This chain joins TRBV24-1 and TRBJ2-3, with a weak D call TRBD1 (5 bases). V was shortened by 3 bases and J by 9 bases, with 9 bases between the two germline ends. The CDR3 spans 12 residues. CDR1 is KGHDR and CDR2 is SFDVKD in the germline V gene. The CDR3 sequence is CATSDGARTQYF. As DNA, the CDR3 is TGTGCCACCAGTGATGGGGCCCGGACGCAGTATTTT.

Only a few counts were recorded for this clonotype. This chain uses TRBV5-1 with TRBJ2-5, with TRBD1 matching over 10 bases. The CDR3 extends over 16 amino acids. Trimming took 9 bases from V and 4 from J; bases not matched to a gene: 15. The germline gives CDR1 SGHRS, CDR2 YFSETQ. DNA for the CDR3: TGCGCCACCCCTTCCCCGGGACAGGGGAATCGAGAGACCCAGTACTTC. Translation: CATPSPGQGNRETQYF.

At least ten counts were recorded for this clonotype. This rearrangement joins TRBV5-8 to TRBJ2-7; D is uncertain. The CDR3 extends over 11 amino acids. Germline assignment: CDR1 SGHTS and CDR2 YDEGEE. V lost 0 bases and J 3 bases, leaving 1 base between the germline ends. This CDR3 reads CASSLDYEQYF. DNA for the CDR3: TGTGCCAGCAGCTTGGACTACGAGCAGTACTTC.

This clonotype occurred many times. This chain connects TRBV3-1 to TRBJ2-5, with D unclear. There are 13 residues in the CDR3. Germline CDR1 is LGHDT and CDR2 is YNNKEL (reference sequence). Trimming took 1 base from V and 5 from J, leaving 8 bases between them. The chain's CDR3 is CASSQVSGETQYF. Written as DNA, the CDR3 is TGTGCCAGCAGCCAAGTCTCTGGTGAGACCCAGTACTTC.

This clonotype was recorded at least ten times. The rearrangement links TRBV12-3 or TRBV12-4 to TRBJ1-6, with TRBD1 matching over 10 bases. The ends lost 1 base at V and 14 bases at J; junction bases unmatched: 8. This CDR3 is built from 15 residues. CDR3 in amino acids: CASSLETGGPKALHF. The CDR3 DNA sequence: TGTGCCAGCAGTTTAGAGACAGGGGGCCCTAAGGCCCTCCACTTT.

This clonotype was seen more than once but under ten times. The V gene is TRBV18, the J gene TRBJ2-6; 8 nucleotides match TRBD1. The V and J ends lost 6 bases and 4 bases, in that order; junction bases with no gene match: 8. The CDR3 runs 16 residues. CDR1 and CDR2 (germline): KGHSH, LQKENI. This chain's CDR3 is CASSRPTGAGANVLTF. The CDR3 DNA sequence: TGTGCCAGCTCGCGTCCGACAGGGGCAGGGGCCAACGTCCTGACTTTC.

Many counts were recorded for this clonotype. This chain joins TRBV29-1 and TRBJ2-7; 8 nucleotides agree with TRBD2. The CDR3 is 15 amino acids. In germline, CDR1 is SQVTM, CDR2 ANQGSEA. With V trimmed by 5 bases and J by 0 bases, 9 bases remained unmatched. The CDR3 spells CSVSHGGGSSYEQYF. CDR3 nucleotide sequence: TGCAGCGTTAGTCACGGGGGGGGCTCCTCCTACGAGCAGTACTTC.

The chain has TRBV5-1 and TRBJ1-6; 7 positions match TRBD1. V shed 0 bases and J 10 bases; nucleotides not matched to a gene: 13. From germline, CDR1 is SGHRS and CDR2 YFSETQ. This CDR3 comprises 17 residues. The CDR3 coding sequence is TGCGCCAGCAGCTTGGACCCAGACAGGGTGTTGGCATCACCCCTCCACTTT. Encoded protein: CASSLDPDRVLASPLHF.

The chain employs TRBV6-5 and TRBJ2-2; 11 bases align to TRBD2. Germline values: CDR1 MNHEY, CDR2 SVGAGI. The CDR3 runs 16 residues. The J segment lost 4 bases and the V segment lost 4 bases, leaving 5 bases of the junction unmatched. As DNA, the CDR3 is TGTGCCAGCAGTTTCCTAGCGGGGGGAAGCACCGGGGAGCTGTTTTTT. Translation: CASSFLAGGSTGELFF.

This chain links TRBV29-1 with TRBJ1-4, with 7 bases matching TRBD1. This CDR3 region has 11 residues. From germline, CDR1 is SQVTM and CDR2 ANQGSEA. V shed 7 bases and J 8 bases; nucleotides not matched to a gene: 4. The CDR3 DNA is TGCAGCGCTACAGGGGACGAAAAACTGTTTTTT. Amino acid sequence: CSATGDEKLFF.

The rearrangement joins TRBV20-1 to TRBJ1-1; 8 bases map to TRBD1. Germline assignment: CDR1 DFQATT and CDR2 SNEGSKA (reference sequence). With 5 bases clipped from V and 3 bases from J, the junction kept 2 bases outside the gene matches. The CDR3 has 12 amino acids. CDR3 bases: TGCAGTGCTCCGACAGGGGACACTGAAGCTTTCTTT. It is translated as CSAPTGDTEAFF.

The table lists this clonotype with a few counts. The chain uses TRBV20-1 and TRBJ1-5; D call uncertain. Trimming shortened V by 2 bases and J by 1 base, and 9 bases separated the two germline ends. The CDR3 extends over 14 amino acids. Germline lookup yields CDR1 DFQATT and CDR2 SNEGSKA (reference sequence). The CDR3 here is CSARKGTSNQPQHF. CDR3 coding DNA: TGCAGTGCTAGAAAAGGTACAAGCAATCAGCCCCAGCATTTT.

This chain links TRBV25-1 with TRBJ2-1; 9 bases match TRBD1. The CDR3 has 15 amino acids. Germline V gene data show CDR1 as MGHDK and CDR2 as SYGVNS. The V segment lost 6 bases and the J segment 5 bases; nucleotides outside the gene matches: 8. The CDR3 DNA follows: TGTGCCAGCAGCCCATCGGGACAGGGTGACAATGAGCAGTTCTTC. Translated: CASSPSGQGDNEQFF.

This chain connects TRBV6-5 to TRBJ2-2, with D uncertain. Trimming pared 1 base from V and 5 bases from J, leaving 8 bases between. Per germline, CDR1 MNHEY and CDR2 SVGAGI. CDR3 length: 14 residues. CDR3 in DNA: TGTGCCAGCAGTTACTTTGGGGAAACCGGGGAGCTGTTTTTT. Translation: CASSYFGETGELFF.

The V call is TRBV18, the J call TRBJ2-7, with 7 positions matching TRBD1. Losses at the gene ends were 4 bases for V and 12 bases for J; bases not matched to a gene: 15. Per the germline V gene, CDR1 is KGHSH and CDR2 is LQKENI. The CDR3 length is 14 residues. DNA for the CDR3: TGTGCCAGCTCACACCGGGACAGCGCAGCGGACTGGTACTTC. Amino acids: CASSHRDSAADWYF.

This clonotype was recorded many times. The CDR3 region is CASSYSMQTYGYTF. The CDR3, as DNA: TGTGCCAGCAGTTACTCTATGCAGACCTATGGCTACACCTTC. The rearrangement joins TRBV6-2 or TRBV6-3 to TRBJ1-2; the D is unclear. Trimming removed 0 bases at V and 4 bases at J, with 9 bases between. Looked up from germline, CDR1 is MNHEY and CDR2 is SVGEGT. The CDR3 length is 14 residues.

This chain joins TRBV9 and TRBJ2-4; 7 bases fit TRBD1. Trimming cost V 0 bases and J 6 bases; bases outside gene matches: 6. In germline, CDR1 is SGDLS, CDR2 YYNGEE. CDR3 length equals 15 residues. As DNA, the CDR3 is TGTGCCAGCAGCGTAGATTCGTCAGGGGGAAACATTCAGTACTTC. This sequence encodes CASSVDSSGGNIQYF.